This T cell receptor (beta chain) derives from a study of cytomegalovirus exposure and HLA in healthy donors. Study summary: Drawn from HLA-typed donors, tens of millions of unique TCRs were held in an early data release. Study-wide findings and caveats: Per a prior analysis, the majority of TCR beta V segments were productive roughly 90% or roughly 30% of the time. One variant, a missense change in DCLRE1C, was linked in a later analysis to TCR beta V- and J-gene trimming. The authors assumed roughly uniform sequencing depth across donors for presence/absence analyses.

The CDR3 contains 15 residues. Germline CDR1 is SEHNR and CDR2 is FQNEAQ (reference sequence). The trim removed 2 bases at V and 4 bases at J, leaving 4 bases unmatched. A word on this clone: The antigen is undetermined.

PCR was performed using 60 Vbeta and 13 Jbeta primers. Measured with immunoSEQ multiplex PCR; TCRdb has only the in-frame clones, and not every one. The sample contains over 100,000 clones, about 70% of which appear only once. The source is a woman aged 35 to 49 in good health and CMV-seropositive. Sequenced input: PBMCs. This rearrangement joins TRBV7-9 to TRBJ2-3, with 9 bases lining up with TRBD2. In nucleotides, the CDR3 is TGTGCCAGCAGCTTATCCGCGGGGGGGGCAGATACGCAGTATTTT. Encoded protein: CASSLSAGGADTQYF.